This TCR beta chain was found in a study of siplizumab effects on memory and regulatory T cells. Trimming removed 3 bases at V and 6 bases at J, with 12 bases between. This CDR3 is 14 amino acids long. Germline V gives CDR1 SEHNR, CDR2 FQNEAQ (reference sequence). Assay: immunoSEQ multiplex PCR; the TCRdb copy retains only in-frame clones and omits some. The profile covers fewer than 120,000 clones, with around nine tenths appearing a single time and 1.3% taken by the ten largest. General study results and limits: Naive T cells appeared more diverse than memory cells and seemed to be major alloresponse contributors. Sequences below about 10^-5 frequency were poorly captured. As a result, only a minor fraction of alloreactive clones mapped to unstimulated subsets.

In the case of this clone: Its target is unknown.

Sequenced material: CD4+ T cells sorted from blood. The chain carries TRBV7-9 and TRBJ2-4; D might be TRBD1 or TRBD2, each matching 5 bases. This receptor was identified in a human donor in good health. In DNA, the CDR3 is TGTGCCAGCAGCTTGCGAGGGGCTGGAAACATTCAGTACTTC. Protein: CASSLRGAGNIQYF.